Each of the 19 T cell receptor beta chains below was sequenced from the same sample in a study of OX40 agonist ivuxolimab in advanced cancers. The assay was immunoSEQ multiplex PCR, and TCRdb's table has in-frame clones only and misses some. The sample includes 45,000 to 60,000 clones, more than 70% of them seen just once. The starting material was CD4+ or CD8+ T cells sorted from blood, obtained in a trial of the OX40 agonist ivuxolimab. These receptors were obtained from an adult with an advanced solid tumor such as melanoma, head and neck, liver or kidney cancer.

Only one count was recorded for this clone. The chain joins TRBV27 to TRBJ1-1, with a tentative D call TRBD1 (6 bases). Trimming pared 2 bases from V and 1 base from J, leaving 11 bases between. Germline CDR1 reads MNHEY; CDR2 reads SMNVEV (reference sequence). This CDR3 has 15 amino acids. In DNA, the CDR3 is TGTGCCAGCAGTTTAGGGGGCGCGGCGAACACTGAAGCTTTCTTT. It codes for CASSLGGAANTEAFF.

The CDR3: CASSPWTANNYGYTF. CDR3 coding DNA: TGTGCCAGCAGCCCCTGGACAGCAAATAACTATGGCTACACCTTC. The chain is built from TRBV7-6 and TRBJ1-2; tentatively, D is TRBD1 (6 bases). V lost 5 bases and J 1 base, leaving 14 bases between the germline ends. Germline-derived CDR1 and CDR2 are SGHVS and FNYEAQ. The CDR3 has 15 residues.

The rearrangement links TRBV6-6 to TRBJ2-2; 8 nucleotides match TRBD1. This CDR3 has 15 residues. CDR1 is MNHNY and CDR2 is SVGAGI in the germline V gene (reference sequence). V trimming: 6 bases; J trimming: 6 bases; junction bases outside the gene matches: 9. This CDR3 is CASSQSGGAPGELFF. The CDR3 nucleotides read TGTGCCAGCAGCCAATCAGGGGGCGCCCCCGGGGAGCTGTTTTTT.

CDR3 region: CASSGWTGNTEAFF. The CDR3 DNA reads as TGCGCCAGCAGCGGGTGGACAGGGAACACTGAAGCTTTCTTT. The chain recombines TRBV5-1 with TRBJ1-1; 7 bases fit TRBD1. Germline V CDR1 and CDR2: SGHRS, YFSETQ. Trimming removed 4 bases from V and 1 base from J; junction bases left unmatched: 4. CDR3 length equals 14 residues.

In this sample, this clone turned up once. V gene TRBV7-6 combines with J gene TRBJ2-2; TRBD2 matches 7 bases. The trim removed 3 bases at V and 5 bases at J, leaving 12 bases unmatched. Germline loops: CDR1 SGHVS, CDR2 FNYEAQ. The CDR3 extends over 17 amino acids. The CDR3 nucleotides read TGTGCCAGCAGCTTTGCTTTGGGCAGGGAGGGAACCGGGGAGCTGTTTTTT. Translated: CASSFALGREGTGELFF.

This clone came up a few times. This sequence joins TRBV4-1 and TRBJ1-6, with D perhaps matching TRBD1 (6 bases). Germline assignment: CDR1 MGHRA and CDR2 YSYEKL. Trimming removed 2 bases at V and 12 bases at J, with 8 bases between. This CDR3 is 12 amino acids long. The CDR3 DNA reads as TGCGCCAGCAGCCAACGGGGACAACCCCTCCACTTT. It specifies CASSQRGQPLHF.

This CDR3 reads CASSLVWAQETQYF. DNA of the CDR3: TGTGCCAGCAGCTTAGTCTGGGCCCAAGAGACCCAGTACTTC. The J gene is TRBJ2-5, the V gene TRBV7-9; D ambiguous. Per the germline V gene, CDR1 is SEHNR and CDR2 is FQNEAQ (reference sequence). The V and J ends lost 1 base and 1 base respectively, with 7 bases between them. CDR3 length: 14 amino acids.

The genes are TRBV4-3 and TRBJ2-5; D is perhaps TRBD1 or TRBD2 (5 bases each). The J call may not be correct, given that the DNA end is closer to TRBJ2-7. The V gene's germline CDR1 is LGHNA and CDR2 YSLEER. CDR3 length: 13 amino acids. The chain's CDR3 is CASSAGTSYEQYF. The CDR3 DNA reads TGCGCCAGCAGCGCCGGGACCTCCTACGAGCAGTACTTC.

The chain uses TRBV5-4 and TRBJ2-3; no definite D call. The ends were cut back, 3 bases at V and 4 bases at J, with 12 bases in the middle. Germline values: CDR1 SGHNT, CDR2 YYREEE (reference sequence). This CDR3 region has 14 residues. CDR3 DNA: TGTGCCAGCAGCTCCGGGCTTCATGCAGATACGCAGTATTTT. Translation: CASSSGLHADTQYF. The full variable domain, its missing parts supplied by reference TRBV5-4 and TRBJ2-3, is ETGVTQSPTHLIKTRGQQVTLRCSSQSGHNTVSWYQQALGQGPQFIFQYYREEENGRGNFPPRFSGLQFPNYSSELNVNALELDDSALYLCASSSGLHADTQYFGPGTRLTVL.

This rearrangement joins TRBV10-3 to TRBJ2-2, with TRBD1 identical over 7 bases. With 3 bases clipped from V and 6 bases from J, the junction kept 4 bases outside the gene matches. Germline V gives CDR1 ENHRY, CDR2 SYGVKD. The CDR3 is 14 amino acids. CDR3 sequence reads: CAISETGAAGELFF. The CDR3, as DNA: TGTGCCATCAGTGAAACAGGGGCTGCCGGGGAGCTGTTTTTT.

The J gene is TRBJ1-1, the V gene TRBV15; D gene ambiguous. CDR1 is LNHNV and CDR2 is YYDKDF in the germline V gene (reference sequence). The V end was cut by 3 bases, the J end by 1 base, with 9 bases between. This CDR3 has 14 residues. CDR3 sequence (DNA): TGTGCCACCAGCAGTTGGCAGCCGAACACTGAAGCTTTCTTT. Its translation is CATSSWQPNTEAFF.

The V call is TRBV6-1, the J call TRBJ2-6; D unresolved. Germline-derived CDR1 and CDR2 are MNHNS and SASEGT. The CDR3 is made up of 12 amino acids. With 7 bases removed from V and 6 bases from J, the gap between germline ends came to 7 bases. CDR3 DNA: TGTGCCAGCACATGGGTGGCCAACGTCCTGACTTTC. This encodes CASTWVANVLTF.

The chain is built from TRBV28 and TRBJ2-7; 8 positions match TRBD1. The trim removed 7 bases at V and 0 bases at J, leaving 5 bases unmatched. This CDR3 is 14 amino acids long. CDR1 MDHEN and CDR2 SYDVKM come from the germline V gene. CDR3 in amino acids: CASTPGQASYEQYF. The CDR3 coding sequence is TGTGCCAGCACACCGGGACAGGCCTCCTACGAGCAGTACTTC.

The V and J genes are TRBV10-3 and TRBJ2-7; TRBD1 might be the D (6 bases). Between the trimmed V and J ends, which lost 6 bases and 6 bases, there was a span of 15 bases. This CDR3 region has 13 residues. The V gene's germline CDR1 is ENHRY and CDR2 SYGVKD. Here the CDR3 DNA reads TGTGCCATCAGGGGGATTACAGGGCCCGAGCAGTACTTC. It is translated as CAIRGITGPEQYF.

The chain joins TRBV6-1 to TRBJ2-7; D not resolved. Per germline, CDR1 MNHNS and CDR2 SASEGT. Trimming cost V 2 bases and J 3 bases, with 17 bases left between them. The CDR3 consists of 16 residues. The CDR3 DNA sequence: TGTGCCAGCAGTGAACTCGGCGGCAGAACGAACTACGAGCAGTACTTC. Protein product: CASSELGGRTNYEQYF.

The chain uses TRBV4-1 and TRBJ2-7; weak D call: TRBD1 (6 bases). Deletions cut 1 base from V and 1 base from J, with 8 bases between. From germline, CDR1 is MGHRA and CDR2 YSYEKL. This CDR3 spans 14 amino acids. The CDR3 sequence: CASSQGQGSYEQYF. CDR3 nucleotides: TGCGCCAGCAGCCAAGGCCAGGGGTCCTACGAGCAGTACTTC.

DNA of the CDR3: TGTGCCAGCAGTGGACCGGGGGACAGGGAAAACTATGGCTACACCTTC. Translating gives CASSGPGDRENYGYTF. The chain carries TRBV6-1 and TRBJ1-2; the match to TRBD1 covers 9 bases. Per germline, CDR1 MNHNS and CDR2 SASEGT. After removal of 4 bases from V and 2 bases from J, the junction contained 8 bases not matched to a gene. The CDR3 sequence is 16 residues long.

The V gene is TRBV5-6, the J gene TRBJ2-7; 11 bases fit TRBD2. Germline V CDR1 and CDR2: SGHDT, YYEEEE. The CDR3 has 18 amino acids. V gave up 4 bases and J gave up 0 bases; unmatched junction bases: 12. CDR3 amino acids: CASSTPGLAVRGSYEQYF. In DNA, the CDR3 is TGTGCCAGCAGCACGCCGGGACTAGCGGTCCGTGGCTCCTACGAGCAGTACTTC.

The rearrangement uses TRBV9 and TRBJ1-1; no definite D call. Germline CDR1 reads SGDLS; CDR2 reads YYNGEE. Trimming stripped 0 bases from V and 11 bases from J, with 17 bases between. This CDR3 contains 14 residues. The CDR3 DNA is TGTGCCAGCAGCGTAGAGGCGTGGGAGCCGTGGGCTTTCTTT. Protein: CASSVEAWEPWAFF.